A selection of T cell receptor beta chains follows, all from one sample in a study of tumor-infiltrating lymphocytes in localized non-small cell lung cancer. Sequenced by immunoSEQ multiplex PCR; TCRdb stores in-frame clones only, minus some. The repertoire holds about 9,300 clones, with over 70% as singletons. The sequenced sample consisted of uninvolved lung tissue not adjacent to the tumor. These receptors were taken from a human donor with non-small cell lung cancer. Each CDR3 is given with its conserved first and last residue. A D gene is named only where the DNA matches it firmly. Expanded clones are given a class, and other clones once, few, many or no size at all.

d_call: -; j_call: TRBJ2-7; clone_size: few; v_call: TRBV19; cdr3_nt: TGTGCCAGTAGTCCTAAGCCAGGAAACTCCTACGAGCAGTACTTC; cdr3_aa: CASSPKPGNSYEQYF
d_call: TRBD1; j_call: TRBJ1-1; clone_size: -; v_call: TRBV5-8; cdr3_nt: TGTGCCAGCAGCTTAAGTCGCTTCCGACAGGGACCGGAGAACACTGAAGCTTTCTTT; cdr3_aa: CASSLSRFRQGPENTEAFF
d_call: TRBD1; j_call: TRBJ1-3; clone_size: -; v_call: TRBV2; cdr3_nt: TGTGCCAGCAGTGAACAGGGGGCGCGGGGAAACACCATATATTTT; cdr3_aa: CASSEQGARGNTIYF
d_call: TRBD1; j_call: TRBJ2-7; clone_size: few; v_call: TRBV6-1; cdr3_nt: TGTGCCAGCAGGACAGGGACAGGGATGCGGTACGAGCAGTACTTC; cdr3_aa: CASRTGTGMRYEQYF
d_call: TRBD2; j_call: TRBJ2-7; clone_size: once; v_call: TRBV2; cdr3_nt: TGTGCCAGCATGGCGCTAGCGGGGCACTACGAGCAGTACTTC; cdr3_aa: CASMALAGHYEQYF
d_call: -; j_call: TRBJ1-2; clone_size: -; v_call: TRBV28; cdr3_nt: TGTGCCAGCAGTTTAGGGTCCGGAGGGTGGGACTATGGCTACACCTTC; cdr3_aa: CASSLGSGGWDYGYTF
d_call: TRBD2; j_call: TRBJ2-7; clone_size: medium-sized; v_call: TRBV6-5; cdr3_nt: TGTGCCAGTCAAAAGCGGGAGGACTACGAGCAGTACTTC; cdr3_aa: CASQKREDYEQYF
d_call: -; j_call: TRBJ2-7; clone_size: once; v_call: TRBV5-8; cdr3_nt: TGTGCCAGCAGCTTGGAGGTTAGCTCCTACGAGCAGTACTTC; cdr3_aa: CASSLEVSSYEQYF
d_call: TRBD1; j_call: TRBJ2-7; clone_size: -; v_call: TRBV4-1; cdr3_nt: TGCGCCAGCAGCCATTATATCCGGGACAGGACCTACGAGCAGTACTTC; cdr3_aa: CASSHYIRDRTYEQYF
d_call: -; j_call: TRBJ1-1; clone_size: few; v_call: TRBV10-1; cdr3_nt: TGCGCCAGCAGTTCCGACCCAGGGGTCACTGAAGCTTTCTTT; cdr3_aa: CASSSDPGVTEAFF
d_call: -; j_call: TRBJ2-1; clone_size: -; v_call: TRBV4-2; cdr3_nt: TGTGCCAGCAGCCAAGAGGGGGGAAGTGGGTACAATGAGCAGTTCTTC; cdr3_aa: CASSQEGGSGYNEQFF
d_call: -; j_call: TRBJ1-5; clone_size: -; v_call: TRBV5-4; cdr3_nt: TGTGCCAGCAGCGAAGGTGTGGGGGACAATCAGCCCCAGCATTTT; cdr3_aa: CASSEGVGDNQPQHF
d_call: -; j_call: TRBJ2-1; clone_size: -; v_call: TRBV28; cdr3_nt: TGTGCCAGCAGTTTATTAGGGTCCTACAATGAGCAGTTCTTC; cdr3_aa: CASSLLGSYNEQFF
d_call: TRBD1; j_call: TRBJ2-7; clone_size: -; v_call: TRBV2; cdr3_nt: TGTGCCAGCAGTTTACAGGGGGCGGTGCAGTACTTC; cdr3_aa: CASSLQGAVQYF
d_call: TRBD1; j_call: TRBJ2-2; clone_size: -; v_call: TRBV6-6; cdr3_nt: TGTGCCAGCAGCCCCGGGACAGGGGGCGCAGCCGGGGAGCTGTTTTTT; cdr3_aa: CASSPGTGGAAGELFF
d_call: TRBD1; j_call: TRBJ1-4; clone_size: -; v_call: TRBV28; cdr3_nt: TGTGCCAGCAGTACAAGACAGGGGGCATCTGGAAAACTGTTTTTT; cdr3_aa: CASSTRQGASGKLFF
d_call: TRBD1; j_call: TRBJ1-1; clone_size: -; v_call: TRBV28; cdr3_nt: TGTGCCACCACGACAGGGCGGTTTAGGATCACTGAAGCTTTCTTT; cdr3_aa: CATTTGRFRITEAFF
d_call: -; j_call: TRBJ2-1; clone_size: -; v_call: TRBV28; cdr3_nt: TGTGCCAGCAGCACGATCCGGGACAACACCTACAATGAGCAGTTCTTC; cdr3_aa: CASSTIRDNTYNEQFF
d_call: -; j_call: TRBJ2-7; clone_size: -; v_call: TRBV29-1; cdr3_nt: TGCAGCGTTGGACCAGAGGAGGGGGTTAGGAACGAGCAGTACTTC; cdr3_aa: CSVGPEEGVRNEQYF
d_call: -; j_call: TRBJ2-1; clone_size: once; v_call: TRBV29-1; cdr3_nt: TGCAGCGTTGATCTTCTAAAGTCCGTCTTTCCCAAGTCCGAGCAGTTCTTC; cdr3_aa: CSVDLLKSVFPKSEQFF
d_call: -; j_call: TRBJ2-7; clone_size: -; v_call: TRBV6-7; cdr3_nt: TGTGCCAGCAGTTATCTAAGGGGACGGGTTTCCTACGAGCAGTACTTC; cdr3_aa: CASSYLRGRVSYEQYF
d_call: TRBD1; j_call: TRBJ2-2; clone_size: -; v_call: TRBV19; cdr3_nt: TGTGCCAGTAGTCCGGAGGACAGGGGTAACACCGGGGAGCTGTTTTTT; cdr3_aa: CASSPEDRGNTGELFF
d_call: -; j_call: TRBJ1-2; clone_size: -; v_call: TRBV6-5; cdr3_nt: TGTGCCAGCAGTTACTCGAACTCAGGGGGCTACACCTTC; cdr3_aa: CASSYSNSGGYTF
d_call: -; j_call: TRBJ1-4; clone_size: -; v_call: TRBV6-6; cdr3_nt: TGTGCCAGCAGCCAAGACGGACTCAATGAAAAACTGTTTTTT; cdr3_aa: CASSQDGLNEKLFF
d_call: TRBD1; j_call: TRBJ2-7; clone_size: -; v_call: TRBV6-1; cdr3_nt: TGTGCCAGCAGGCCACCGGGACAGGGGTTTGACGAGCAGTACTTC; cdr3_aa: CASRPPGQGFDEQYF
d_call: TRBD1; j_call: TRBJ1-5; clone_size: -; v_call: TRBV30; cdr3_nt: TGTGCCTGGAGGGGACAGGGGGGTCAGCCCCAGCATTTT; cdr3_aa: CAWRGQGGQPQHF
d_call: -; j_call: TRBJ1-3; clone_size: -; v_call: TRBV5-1; cdr3_nt: TGCGCCAGCAGCCCCCGGACAGATGGAAACACCATATATTTT; cdr3_aa: CASSPRTDGNTIYF
d_call: TRBD1; j_call: TRBJ1-2; clone_size: -; v_call: TRBV2; cdr3_nt: TGTGCCAGCAGCTACAGGGGCCCCTATGGCTACACCTTC; cdr3_aa: CASSYRGPYGYTF
d_call: -; j_call: TRBJ1-2; clone_size: -; v_call: TRBV5-1; cdr3_nt: TGCGCCAGCAGCTTGGAGGAGAACACTAACTATGGCTACACCTTC; cdr3_aa: CASSLEENTNYGYTF
d_call: -; j_call: TRBJ2-3; clone_size: -; v_call: TRBV19; cdr3_nt: TGTGCCAGTAGACTATCGGGGGATACGCAGTATTTT; cdr3_aa: CASRLSGDTQYF
d_call: TRBD2; j_call: TRBJ2-1; clone_size: -; v_call: TRBV11-3; cdr3_nt: TGTGCCAGCAGCAGCCCGTGGAGCGGGAGTAGGAACAATGAGCAGTTCTTC; cdr3_aa: CASSSPWSGSRNNEQFF
d_call: -; j_call: TRBJ1-2; clone_size: -; v_call: TRBV30; cdr3_nt: TGTGCCTGGAGTGGGACACCTAACTATGGCTACACCTTC; cdr3_aa: CAWSGTPNYGYTF
d_call: TRBD2; j_call: TRBJ2-1; clone_size: -; v_call: TRBV7-2; cdr3_nt: TGTGCCAGCAGCCGACTAGCGGGAGGAGGGTGGATGTACAATGAGCAGTTCTTC; cdr3_aa: CASSRLAGGGWMYNEQFF
d_call: -; j_call: TRBJ2-7; clone_size: large; v_call: TRBV9; cdr3_nt: TGTGCCAGCAGCGAGAAGGGGCTGTTCGACGAGCAGTACTTC; cdr3_aa: CASSEKGLFDEQYF
d_call: TRBD1; j_call: TRBJ2-2; clone_size: -; v_call: TRBV25-1; cdr3_nt: TGTGCCAGCAGTGCCTTGACAGGGGAAAACACCGGGGAGCTGTTTTTT; cdr3_aa: CASSALTGENTGELFF
d_call: -; j_call: TRBJ2-3; clone_size: -; v_call: TRBV7-3; cdr3_nt: TGTGCCAGCAGCTTACAAGGACACACAGATACGCAGTATTTT; cdr3_aa: CASSLQGHTDTQYF
d_call: TRBD2; j_call: TRBJ2-5; clone_size: -; v_call: TRBV14; cdr3_nt: TGTGCCAGCAGCCAGGGACTAGCGGGAGCAGAGACCCAGTACTTC; cdr3_aa: CASSQGLAGAETQYF
d_call: -; j_call: TRBJ1-4; clone_size: few; v_call: TRBV28; cdr3_nt: TGTGCCAGCAGCCCAACGGTCGGGGTTCAAAATGAAAAACTGTTTTTT; cdr3_aa: CASSPTVGVQNEKLFF
d_call: -; j_call: TRBJ1-1; clone_size: few; v_call: TRBV30; cdr3_nt: TGTGCCTGGAAGGGGGACACGGTGAACACTGAAGCTTTCTTT; cdr3_aa: CAWKGDTVNTEAFF
d_call: TRBD1; j_call: TRBJ1-5; clone_size: -; v_call: TRBV6-1; cdr3_nt: TGTGCCAGCAGTGAAGAACCACAGGGGGCTCAGCCCCAGCATTTT; cdr3_aa: CASSEEPQGAQPQHF
d_call: TRBD1; j_call: TRBJ2-1; clone_size: once; v_call: TRBV9; cdr3_nt: TGTGCCAGCAGCGAATCTTCCAGCTGGACAGGGGGCTCCTACAATGAGCAGTTCTTC; cdr3_aa: CASSESSSWTGGSYNEQFF
d_call: -; j_call: TRBJ2-5; clone_size: -; v_call: TRBV6-6; cdr3_nt: TGTGCCAGCAGTTCGGGACAACAAGAGACCCAGTACTTC; cdr3_aa: CASSSGQQETQYF
d_call: -; j_call: TRBJ1-2; clone_size: -; v_call: TRBV6-5; cdr3_nt: TGTGCCACCCTCCTTGACAGCTCAAACTATGGCTACACCTTC; cdr3_aa: CATLLDSSNYGYTF
d_call: TRBD1; j_call: TRBJ2-7; clone_size: -; v_call: TRBV25-1; cdr3_nt: TGTGCCAGCAGTATAAACAGGGGCTACGAGCAGTACTTC; cdr3_aa: CASSINRGYEQYF
d_call: TRBD1; j_call: TRBJ1-1; clone_size: few; v_call: TRBV28; cdr3_nt: TGTGCCAGCAGTCCAACCGTGGGACAGTTCACTGAAGCTTTCTTT; cdr3_aa: CASSPTVGQFTEAFF